This entry lists 15 T cell receptor beta chains sequenced from one sample in a study of T cells after yellow fever vaccination. TCRdb independently ran MiXCR on the 5' RACE reads; one entry per CDR3 protein. The data show 500,000 to 650,000 distinct CDR3 sequences, with more than 9% seen just once and 14% to 15% held by the top ten. The material sequenced was PBMCs, taken on the day of the yellow fever booster vaccination. The source is a man aged 25-45 years who received the YFV17D yellow fever vaccine.

This clonotype was detected a few times. The chain couples TRBV7-2 to TRBJ2-3; TRBD2 is a possible D gene (6 bases). CDR1 SGHTA and CDR2 FQGNSA come from the germline V gene. V gave up 5 bases and J gave up 6 bases, with 15 bases separating them. The CDR3 spans 14 residues. For the CDR3, the DNA is TGTGCCAGCAGCCCGGGACTTACCCCGGATACGCAGTATTTT. Translated: CASSPGLTPDTQYF.

This clonotype was counted between two and nine times. The chain is built from TRBV30 and TRBJ2-7; weak D call: TRBD1 (5 bases). Looked up from germline, CDR1 is GTSNPN and CDR2 is SVGIG (reference sequence). The CDR3 has 14 amino acids. The V and J ends lost 5 bases and 1 base respectively, with 15 bases between them. The DNA of the CDR3 is TGTGCCTGGGGGGTTGGGGCAGTATCCTACGAGCAGTACTTC. This encodes CAWGVGAVSYEQYF.

This clonotype has just a few counts. The chain uses TRBV29-1 and TRBJ2-1; 7 bases map to TRBD1. Trimming cost V 7 bases and J 7 bases; bases outside gene matches: 13. The CDR3 runs 14 residues. From germline, CDR1 is SQVTM and CDR2 ANQGSEA. The CDR3 reads CSAMDRRALNEQFF. CDR3 nucleotides: TGCAGCGCCATGGACAGGCGGGCCCTAAATGAGCAGTTCTTC.

The chain joins TRBV5-1 to TRBJ1-1; 8 positions agree with TRBD1. This CDR3 is 13 amino acids long. Germline lookup yields CDR1 SGHRS and CDR2 YFSETQ. J was trimmed by 7 bases and V by 2 bases; bases with no gene match: 4. The CDR3 nucleotides read TGCGCCAGCAGCTTCCCAGGGGGCATTGAAGCTTTCTTT. Protein product: CASSFPGGIEAFF.

V and J are TRBV18 and TRBJ1-1; D gene uncertain. The CDR3 sequence is 11 residues long. Trimming removed 5 bases at V and 2 bases at J, with 3 bases between. In germline, CDR1 is KGHSH, CDR2 LQKENI. The CDR3 sequence: CASSINTEAFF. DNA for the CDR3: TGTGCCAGCTCAATTAACACTGAAGCTTTCTTT.

The chain carries TRBV6-1 and TRBJ2-4; the D gene is possibly TRBD2 (5 bases). The CDR3 is 13 amino acids. V was shortened by 6 bases and J by 10 bases, with 16 bases between the two germline ends. The V gene's germline CDR1 is MNHNS and CDR2 SASEGT. CDR3 in amino acids: CASSPSIAGIQYF. The DNA for the CDR3 is TGTGCCAGCAGCCCCTCTATTGCGGGTATTCAGTACTTC.

This clonotype was picked up a small number of times. The V gene is TRBV29-1, the J gene TRBJ2-4, with D possibly TRBD2 on 6 matching bases. The germline V gene encodes CDR1 SQVTM and CDR2 ANQGSEA. Trimming pared 7 bases from V and 1 base from J, leaving 11 bases between. The CDR3 extends over 13 amino acids. Here the CDR3 reads CSADGGAKNIQYF. As DNA, the CDR3 is TGCAGCGCGGATGGGGGGGCCAAAAACATTCAGTACTTC.

This rearrangement joins TRBV1 to TRBJ2-3; the DNA was not compared with TRBD2, the D call given in the table. TRBV1 is an annotated pseudogene. The CDR3 spans 15 residues. The DNA of the CDR3 is TGCACCAGCAGCCAAGCGGGAGGGCCGGGAGATACGCAGTATTTT. It translates to CTSSQAGGPGDTQYF.

There are a few counts of this clonotype. The V gene is TRBV4-3, the J gene TRBJ2-1; 9 bases agree with TRBD2. This CDR3 is built from 17 residues. The trim removed 0 bases at V and 3 bases at J, leaving 6 bases unmatched. Germline V gene sequence: CDR1 LGHNA, CDR2 YSLEER. For the CDR3, the DNA is TGCGCCAGCAGCCAAGAAATGGTGACTAGCGGCTACAATGAGCAGTTCTTC. This translates into CASSQEMVTSGYNEQFF.

This clonotype appeared a few times. The rearrangement links TRBV7-6 to TRBJ2-7; D gene ambiguous. Germline assignment: CDR1 SGHVS and CDR2 FNYEAQ. With 5 bases removed from V and 3 bases from J, the gap between germline ends came to 17 bases. This CDR3 region has 15 residues. CDR3 nucleotide sequence: TGTGCCAGCAGCGATAGGTCGCAGGAATTCTACGAGCAGTACTTC. Protein sequence: CASSDRSQEFYEQYF.

The chain uses TRBV6-2 or TRBV6-3 and TRBJ2-1; the match to TRBD2 covers 8 bases. CDR1 and CDR2 (germline): MNHEY, SVGEGT. V gave up 2 bases and J gave up 15 bases; unmatched junction bases: 6. This CDR3 is built from 12 residues. Written as DNA, the CDR3 is TGTGCCAGCAGTTACAGTAACGGGGGGGGGTTCTTC. This codes for CASSYSNGGGFF.

This clonotype came up a few times. The genes are TRBV5-1 and TRBJ1-6; 9 bases line up with TRBD1. V was pared by 7 bases and J by 7 bases, with 9 bases of the junction left unmatched. Germline V CDR1 and CDR2: SGHRS, YFSETQ. The CDR3 contains 15 residues. The chain's CDR3 is CASRQGVDENSPLHF. Written as DNA, the CDR3 is TGCGCCAGCCGACAGGGGGTAGACGAGAATTCACCCCTCCACTTT.

This clonotype has only a few counts. Likely a read error: the CDR3 ends without its conserved phenylalanine or tryptophan. The chain combines TRBV29-1 with TRBJ2-7, with 8 bases matching TRBD1. This CDR3 comprises 16 residues. CDR1 and CDR2 (germline): SQVTM, ANQGSEA. The V segment lost 2 bases and the J segment 5 bases; nucleotides outside the gene matches: 14. The CDR3 DNA sequence: TGCAGCGTTGAATCCTATTCTGGCAGGGGGCCCCACGAGCAGTACTCC. Protein: CSVESYSGRGPHEQYS.

This clonotype showed up many times. The V gene is TRBV5-1, the J gene TRBJ2-7, with TRBD2 matching 11 bases. V dropped 0 bases and J dropped 2; count of bases not matched to a gene: 4. The CDR3 extends over 16 amino acids. Looked up from germline, CDR1 is SGHRS and CDR2 is YFSETQ. CDR3 bases: TGCGCCAGCAGCTTGGCTAGCGGGAGGACCGCCTACGAGCAGTACTTC. Protein sequence: CASSLASGRTAYEQYF. Variable domain in full (rest from reference TRBV5-1 and TRBJ2-7): KAGVTQTPRYLIKTRGQQVTLSCSPISGHRSVSWYQQTPGQGLQFLFEYFSETQRNKGNFPGRFSGRQFSNSRSEMNVSTLELGDSALYLCASSLASGRTAYEQYFGPGTRLTVT.

V is TRBV7-2 and J is TRBJ2-3; D assignment may be TRBD1 or TRBD2 (6 bases each). Germline assignment: CDR1 SGHTA and CDR2 FQGNSA. The germline V and J ends were trimmed by 5 bases and 6 bases, with 18 bases remaining between them. The CDR3 has 15 residues. This CDR3 reads CASSRGALRVDTQYF. In nucleotides, the CDR3 is TGTGCCAGCAGCAGGGGGGCCCTCCGAGTGGATACGCAGTATTTT.